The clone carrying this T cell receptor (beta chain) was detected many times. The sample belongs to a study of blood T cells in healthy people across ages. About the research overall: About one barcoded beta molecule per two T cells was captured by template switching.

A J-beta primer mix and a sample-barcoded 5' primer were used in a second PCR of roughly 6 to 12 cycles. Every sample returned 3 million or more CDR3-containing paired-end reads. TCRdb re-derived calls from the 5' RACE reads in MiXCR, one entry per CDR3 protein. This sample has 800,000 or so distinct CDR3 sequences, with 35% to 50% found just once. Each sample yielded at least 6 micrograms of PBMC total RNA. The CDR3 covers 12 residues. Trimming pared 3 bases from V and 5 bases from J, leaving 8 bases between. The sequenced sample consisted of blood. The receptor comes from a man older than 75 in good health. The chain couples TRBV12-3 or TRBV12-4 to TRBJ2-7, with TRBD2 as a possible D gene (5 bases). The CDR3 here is CASSFGVNEQYF. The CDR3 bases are TGTGCCAGCAGTTTCGGGGTTAACGAGCAGTACTTC.